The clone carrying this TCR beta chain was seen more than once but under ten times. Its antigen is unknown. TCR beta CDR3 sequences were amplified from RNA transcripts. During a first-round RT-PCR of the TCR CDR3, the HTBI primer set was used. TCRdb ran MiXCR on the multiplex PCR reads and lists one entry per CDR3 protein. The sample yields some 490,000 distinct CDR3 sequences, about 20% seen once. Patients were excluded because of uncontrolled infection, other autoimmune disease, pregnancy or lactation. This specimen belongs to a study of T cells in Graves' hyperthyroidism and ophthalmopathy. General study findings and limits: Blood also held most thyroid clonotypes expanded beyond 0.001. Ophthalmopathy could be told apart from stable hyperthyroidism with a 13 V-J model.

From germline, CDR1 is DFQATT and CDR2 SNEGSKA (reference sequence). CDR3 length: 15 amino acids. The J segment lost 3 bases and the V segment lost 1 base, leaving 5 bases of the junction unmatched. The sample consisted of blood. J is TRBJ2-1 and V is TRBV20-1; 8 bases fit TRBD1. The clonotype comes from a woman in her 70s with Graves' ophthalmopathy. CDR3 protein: CSARGQGPYYNEQFF. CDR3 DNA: TGCAGTGCTAGAGGACAGGGGCCCTACTACAATGAGCAGTTCTTC.